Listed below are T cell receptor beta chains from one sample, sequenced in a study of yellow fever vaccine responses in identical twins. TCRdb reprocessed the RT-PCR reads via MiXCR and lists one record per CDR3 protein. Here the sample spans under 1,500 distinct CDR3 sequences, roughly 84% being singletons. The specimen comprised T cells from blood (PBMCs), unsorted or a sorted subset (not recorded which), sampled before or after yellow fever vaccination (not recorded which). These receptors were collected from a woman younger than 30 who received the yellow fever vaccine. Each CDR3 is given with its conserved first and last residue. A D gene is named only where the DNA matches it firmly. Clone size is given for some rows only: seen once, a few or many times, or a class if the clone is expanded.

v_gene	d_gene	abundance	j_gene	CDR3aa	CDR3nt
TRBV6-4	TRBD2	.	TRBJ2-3	CASSDKAGGSDTQYF	TGTGCCAGCAGTGACAAAGCGGGGGGATCAGATACGCAGTATTTT
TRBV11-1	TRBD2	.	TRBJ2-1	CASSALAAQFF	TGTGCCAGCAGCGCACTAGCGGCGCAGTTCTTC
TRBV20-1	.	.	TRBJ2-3	CSERRDPTDTQYF	TGCAGTGAACGCCGGGACCCCACAGATACGCAGTATTTT
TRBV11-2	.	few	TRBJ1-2	CASSLENYGYTF	TGTGCCAGCAGCTTAGAAAACTATGGCTACACCTTC
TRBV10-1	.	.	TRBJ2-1	CASSEGLAPPYNEQFF	TGCGCCAGCAGTGAGGGGCTAGCCCCCCCCTACAATGAGCAGTTCTTC
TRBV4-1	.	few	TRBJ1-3	CASSQDRPAADTIYF	TGCGCCAGCAGCCAAGATCGTCCGGCCGCCGACACCATATATTTT
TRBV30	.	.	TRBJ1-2	CAWSDQDSYGYTF	TGTGCCTGGAGTGACCAGGACAGCTATGGCTACACCTTC
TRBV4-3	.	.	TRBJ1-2	CASSQDPALDYGYTF	TGCGCCAGCAGCCAAGATCCCGCGTTGGACTATGGCTACACCTTC
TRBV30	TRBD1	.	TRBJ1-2	CAWSTIRQGPLAAF	TGTGCCTGGAGTACGATACGACAGGGGCCACTGGCCGCCTTC
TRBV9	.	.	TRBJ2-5	CASSVEAGKTQYF	TGTGCCAGCAGCGTAGAGGCCGGGAAGACCCAGTACTTC
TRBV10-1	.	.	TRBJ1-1	CASSEGLGYGEAFF	TGCGCCAGCAGTGAAGGCCTTGGATATGGTGAAGCTTTCTTT
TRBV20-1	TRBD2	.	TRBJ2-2	CSASQLAGGSTGELFF	TGCAGTGCTAGCCAACTAGCGGGGGGAAGCACCGGGGAGCTGTTTTTT
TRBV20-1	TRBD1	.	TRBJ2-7	CSASLDRVPYEQYF	TGCAGTGCTAGTTTGGACAGGGTACCCTACGAGCAGTACTTC
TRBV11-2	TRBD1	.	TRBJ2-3	CASSFRTGDTDTQYF	TGTGCCAGCAGCTTCCGGACAGGGGACACAGATACGCAGTATTTT
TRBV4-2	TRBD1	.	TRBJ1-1	CASSQEGDRVTEAFF	TGTGCCAGCAGCCAAGAAGGGGACAGGGTAACTGAAGCTTTCTTT
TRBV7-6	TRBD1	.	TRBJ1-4	CASSSRGGGTNEKLFF	TGTGCCAGCAGCTCCAGGGGGGGGGGCACTAATGAAAAACTGTTTTTT
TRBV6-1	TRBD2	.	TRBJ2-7	CASSGTSGYEQYF	TGTGCCAGCAGTGGGACTAGCGGCTACGAGCAGTACTTC
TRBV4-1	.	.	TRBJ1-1	CASSQPWNAEAFF	TGCGCCAGCAGCCAACCGTGGAACGCTGAAGCTTTCTTT
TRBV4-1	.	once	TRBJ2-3	CASSQAVLGSTDTQYF	TGCGCCAGCAGCCAAGCTGTTTTGGGCAGCACAGATACGCAGTATTTT
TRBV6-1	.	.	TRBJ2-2	CASSPWTSNTGELFF	TGTGCCAGCAGCCCCTGGACATCGAACACCGGGGAGCTGTTTTTT
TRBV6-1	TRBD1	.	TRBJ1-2	CASRTDLGTGGLYGYTF	TGTGCCAGCAGAACCGATCTAGGGACAGGGGGCCTGTATGGCTACACCTTC
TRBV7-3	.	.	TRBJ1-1	CASSSTGTEAFF	TGTGCCAGCAGCTCCACAGGCACTGAAGCTTTCTTT
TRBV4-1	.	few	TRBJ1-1	CASSAQKGTEAFF	TGCGCCAGCAGCGCGCAAAAGGGAACTGAAGCTTTCTTT
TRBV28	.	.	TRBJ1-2	CASTLQGNYGYTF	TGTGCCAGCACCCTACAGGGCAACTATGGCTACACCTTC
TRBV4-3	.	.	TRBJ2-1	CASSQVNGEQFF	TGCGCCAGCAGCCAAGTGAATGGTGAGCAGTTCTTC
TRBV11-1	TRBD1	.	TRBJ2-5	CASSNRDSQETQYF	TGTGCCAGCAGCAACCGGGACAGCCAAGAGACCCAGTACTTC
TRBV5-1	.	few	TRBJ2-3	CASSLEFHTDTQYF	TGCGCCAGCAGCTTGGAGTTCCACACAGATACGCAGTATTTT
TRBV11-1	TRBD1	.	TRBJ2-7	CASSTGQTYEQYF	TGTGCCAGCAGCACGGGACAGACCTACGAGCAGTACTTC
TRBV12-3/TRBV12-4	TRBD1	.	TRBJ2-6	CASSPNAGGAGTGANVLTF	TGTGCCAGCAGTCCCAACGCAGGGGGCGCAGGAACTGGGGCCAACGTCCTGACTTTC
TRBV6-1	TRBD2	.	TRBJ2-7	CASRGGLGPYEQYF	TGTGCCAGCAGGGGAGGACTAGGGCCCTACGAGCAGTACTTC
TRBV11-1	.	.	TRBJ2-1	CASSLVEGSEQFF	TGTGCCAGCAGCTTAGTGGAGGGGTCTGAGCAGTTCTTC
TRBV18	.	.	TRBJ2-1	CASSPYGGYNEQFF	TGTGCCAGCTCACCATATGGAGGATACAATGAGCAGTTCTTC
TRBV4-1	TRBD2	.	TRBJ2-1	CASSQPGAGEYNEQFF	TGCGCCAGCAGCCAGCCCGGGGCGGGGGAGTACAATGAGCAGTTCTTC
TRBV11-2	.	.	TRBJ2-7	CASNTKGGEQYF	TGTGCCAGCAATACAAAGGGTGGCGAGCAGTACTTC
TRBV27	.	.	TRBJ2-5	CASSLAFRETQYF	TGTGCCAGCAGTTTAGCCTTCCGGGAGACCCAGTACTTC
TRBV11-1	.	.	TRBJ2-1	CASSYGTHDNEQFF	TGTGCCAGCAGCTACGGGACTCACGACAATGAGCAGTTCTTC
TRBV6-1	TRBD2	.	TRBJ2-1	CASSITGTSGRTSYNEQFF	TGTGCCAGCAGTATCACCGGGACTAGCGGGAGAACCTCCTACAATGAGCAGTTCTTC
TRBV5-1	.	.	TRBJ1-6	CASSNGGFDSPLHF	TGCGCCAGCAGCAACGGAGGGTTCGATTCACCCCTCCACTTT
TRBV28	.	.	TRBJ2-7	CASSSRLTYEQYF	TGTGCCAGCAGTTCCAGGCTCACCTACGAGCAGTACTTC
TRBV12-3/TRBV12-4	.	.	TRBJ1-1	CASRDPMNTEAFF	TGTGCCAGCAGGGATCCAATGAACACTGAAGCTTTCTTT
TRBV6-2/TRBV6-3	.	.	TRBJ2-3	CASSYSHTDTQYF	TGTGCCAGCAGTTACTCGCACACAGATACGCAGTATTTT
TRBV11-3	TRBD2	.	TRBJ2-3	CASSGPFWASGDTQYF	TGTGCCAGCAGCGGGCCCTTTTGGGCTAGCGGGGATACGCAGTATTTT
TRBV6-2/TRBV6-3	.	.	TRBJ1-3	CASSYPPGGHSGNTIYF	TGTGCCAGCAGTTACCCCCCGGGGGGGCACTCTGGAAACACCATATATTTT
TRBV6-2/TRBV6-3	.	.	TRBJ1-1	CASSYSKTANTEAFF	TGTGCCAGCAGTTACTCGAAGACAGCGAACACTGAAGCTTTCTTT
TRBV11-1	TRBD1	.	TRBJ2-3	CASSTRQGADTQYF	TGTGCCAGCAGCACAAGACAGGGGGCGGATACGCAGTATTTT
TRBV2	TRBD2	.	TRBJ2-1	CASSGASGSRDEQFF	TGTGCCAGCAGTGGGGCTAGCGGGAGTCGCGATGAGCAGTTCTTC
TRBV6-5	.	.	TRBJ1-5	CASSYQGRNYQPQHF	TGTGCCAGCAGTTACCAAGGACGGAACTATCAGCCCCAGCATTTT
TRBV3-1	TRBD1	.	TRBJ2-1	CASSATGTGYEQFF	TGTGCCAGCAGCGCGACCGGGACAGGGTATGAGCAGTTCTTC
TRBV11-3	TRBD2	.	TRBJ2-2	CASSLVVGLVTGELFF	TGTGCCAGCAGCTTAGTGGTGGGACTAGTTACCGGGGAGCTGTTTTTT
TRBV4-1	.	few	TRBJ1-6	CASSQVTVYNSPLHF	TGCGCCAGCAGCCAAGTGACAGTTTATAATTCACCCCTCCACTTT
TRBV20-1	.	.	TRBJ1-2	CSAATGVNGYTF	TGCAGTGCTGCGACGGGGGTGAATGGCTACACCTTC
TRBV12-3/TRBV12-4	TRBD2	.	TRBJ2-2	CASSFRREVTGELFF	TGTGCCAGCAGTTTCCGGCGGGAGGTGACCGGGGAGCTGTTTTTT
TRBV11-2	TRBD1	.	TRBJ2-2	CASSLPGTGGGTGELFF	TGTGCCAGCAGCTTACCCGGGACAGGGGGCGGCACCGGGGAGCTGTTTTTT
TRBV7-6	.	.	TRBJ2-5	CASSLAPQETQYF	TGTGCCAGCAGCTTAGCCCCACAAGAGACCCAGTACTTC